The present TCR beta chain was sequenced within a study of blood T cell repertoires in COVID-19. Looking at the study overall: The United States, Italy and Spain provided the acute and convalescent COVID-19 samples. PBMCs, B-cell-depleted T cells, or T cells were the source of the cDNA or gDNA that made up the material.

V was cut by 3 bases and J by 10 bases, with 7 bases left in between. CDR3 length: 10 residues. Germline V gene data show CDR1 as SQVTM and CDR2 as ANQGSEA. Authors' data handling: It was from reference gene primer amplification that nucleated cell counts were estimated. Profiled with immunoSEQ multiplex PCR; TCRdb holds only in-frame clones, not every one. V and J calls and clone size come straight from that table; D and trimming were deduced from the DNA. The repertoire has approximately 190,000 clones, 84% of them found once; the top ten carry 5% to 6.5%. The specimen was peripheral blood. The chain joins TRBV29-1 to TRBJ2-1; maybe TRBD2 (5 bases). The receptor was derived from a woman in her seventies with active or convalescent COVID-19. CDR3 sequence: CSVEIAEQFF. The CDR3 coding sequence is TGCAGCGTTGAGATAGCGGAGCAGTTCTTC.